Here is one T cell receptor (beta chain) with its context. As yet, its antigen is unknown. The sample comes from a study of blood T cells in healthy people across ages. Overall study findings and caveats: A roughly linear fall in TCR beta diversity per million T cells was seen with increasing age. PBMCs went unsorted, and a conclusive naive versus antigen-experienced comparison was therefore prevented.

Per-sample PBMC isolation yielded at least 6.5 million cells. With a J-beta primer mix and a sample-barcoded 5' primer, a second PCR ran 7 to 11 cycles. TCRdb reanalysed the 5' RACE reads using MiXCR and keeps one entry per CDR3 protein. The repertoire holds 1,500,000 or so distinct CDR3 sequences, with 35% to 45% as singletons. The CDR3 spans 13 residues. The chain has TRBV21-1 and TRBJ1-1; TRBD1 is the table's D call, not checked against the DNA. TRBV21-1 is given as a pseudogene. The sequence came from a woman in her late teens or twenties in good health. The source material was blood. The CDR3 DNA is TGTGCCAGCCTCGGGGGGCGAGGCACTGAAGCTTTCTTT. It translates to CASLGGRGTEAFF.